These 11 T cell receptor beta chains originate from one sample sequenced in a study of Graves' ophthalmopathy and Graves' hyperthyroidism. Amplifying from RNA transcripts, the study obtained TCR beta CDR3 regions. HTBI primers primed a first-round RT-PCR, and a second-round multiplex PCR followed. A single record per CDR3 protein comes from TCRdb applying MiXCR to the multiplex PCR reads. Among about 620,000 distinct CDR3 sequences listed, roughly 20% were seen once. Specimen: peripheral blood. The receptors were gathered from a woman aged 18-29 years with stable Graves' hyperthyroidism. Some clones in this sample may be carry-over from other donors' samples.

This clonotype was recorded at least ten times. The rearrangement joins TRBV28 to TRBJ1-1; D is perhaps TRBD1 (6 bases). CDR1 is MDHEN, CDR2 SYDVKM, per germline. This CDR3 region has 14 residues. Trimming took off 8 bases at V and 2 bases at J, with 15 bases between the two ends. The CDR3 nucleotides are TGTGCCAGCGAAGGCAGGGGAGATAACACTGAAGCTTTCTTT. It yields the protein CASEGRGDNTEAFF.

Ten or more counts support this clonotype. The V gene is TRBV7-2, the J gene TRBJ1-1, with 7 bases aligning to TRBD1. This CDR3 comprises 13 residues. CDR1 and CDR2 from the germline V gene are SGHTA and FQGNSA. With V trimmed by 7 bases and J by 8 bases, 10 bases remained unmatched. CDR3 in amino acids: CASMQDREQEAFF. The CDR3 DNA sequence: TGTGCCAGCATGCAAGACAGGGAACAAGAAGCTTTCTTT.

The chain uses TRBV27 and TRBJ2-7, with a tentative D call TRBD1 (6 bases). CDR1 MNHEY and CDR2 SMNVEV come from the germline V gene (reference sequence). V was shortened by 2 bases and J by 2 bases, with 10 bases between the two germline ends. This CDR3 has 14 amino acids. The CDR3 reads CASSLKGDPYEQYF. CDR3 nucleotide sequence: TGTGCCAGCAGTTTAAAGGGGGACCCCTACGAGCAGTACTTC.

This rearrangement joins TRBV12-3 or TRBV12-4 to TRBJ2-2, with TRBD1 matching 7 bases. The CDR3 has 16 residues. The trim removed 4 bases at V and 5 bases at J, leaving 10 bases unmatched. The chain's CDR3 is CASSSVGGGNTGELFF. DNA of the CDR3: TGTGCCAGCAGTTCAGTAGGGGGCGGAAATACCGGGGAGCTGTTTTTT.

This clonotype came up many times. This CDR3 is CASSYGTTNSPLHF. The CDR3 region has the DNA TGTGCCAGCAGTTATGGGACAACCAACTCACCCCTCCACTTT. The chain is built from TRBV6-5 and TRBJ1-6, with D possibly matching TRBD1 (6 bases). CDR3 size: 14 residues. V shed 3 bases and J shed 10 bases, with 13 bases lying between them. Germline CDR1 MNHEY, CDR2 SVGAGI.

This clonotype has more than one count but fewer than ten. CDR3 DNA: TGTGCCAGCAGTCCATCGACCCTTAGGGGCTCTAGCACAGATACGCAGTATTTT. Translating it yields CASSPSTLRGSSTDTQYF. V gene TRBV28 combines with J gene TRBJ2-3, with D possibly being TRBD1 (5 bases). The CDR3 runs to 18 residues. Trimming shortened V by 5 bases and J by 0 bases, and 21 bases separated the two germline ends. Germline CDR1 and CDR2: MDHEN and SYDVKM.

The genes are TRBV11-3 and TRBJ2-7, with D tentatively TRBD1 (6 bases). This CDR3 has 15 residues. The germline CDR1 and CDR2 sequences are SGHNT and YENEEA. Trimming removed 3 bases from V and 1 base from J, with 13 bases in between. The CDR3 loop is CASSLRQGQSYEQYF. CDR3 nucleotide sequence: TGTGCCAGCAGCTTGCGACAAGGACAGTCCTACGAGCAGTACTTC. The whole variable domain, filled in from reference TRBV11-3 and TRBJ2-7, reads EAGVVQSPRYKIIEKKQPVAFWCNPISGHNTLYWYLQNLGQGPELLIRYENEEAVDDSQLPKDRFSAERLKGVDSTLKIQPAELGDSAVYLCASSLRQGQSYEQYFGPGTRLTVT.

The sample holds a few counts of this clonotype. The DNA of the CDR3 is TGTGCCAGCAGTCCTCGCGCCGGACAGGGGGCCCACGAGCAGTACTTC. It is translated as CASSPRAGQGAHEQYF. The V and J genes are TRBV12-3 or TRBV12-4 and TRBJ2-7; the match to TRBD1 covers 11 bases. J gave up 5 bases and V 5 bases, and 11 bases lay outside the gene matches. The CDR3 runs to 16 residues.

The chain uses TRBV6-2 or TRBV6-3 and TRBJ2-7; 7 nucleotides agree with TRBD2. With V trimmed by 7 bases and J by 2 bases, 5 bases remained unmatched. The CDR3 length is 13 residues. Germline loops: CDR1 MNHEY, CDR2 SVGEGT. The CDR3 region has the DNA TGTGCCAGCAAAGGTGGGAGGGCCTACGAGCAGTACTTC. Encoded protein: CASKGGRAYEQYF.

This clonotype was recorded at least ten times. The chain recombines TRBV7-2 with TRBJ1-6, with TRBD1 identical over 8 bases. V was clipped by 3 bases and J by 7 bases; unmatched bases: 5. The CDR3 runs 15 residues. Germline CDR1 and CDR2: SGHTA and FQGNSA. The CDR3 reads CASSLDRVGNSPLHF. The CDR3 bases are TGTGCCAGCAGCTTGGACAGGGTGGGAAATTCACCCCTCCACTTT.

This clonotype was recorded at least ten times. The CDR3 protein is CATSDFRHRQETQYF. CDR3 nucleotide sequence: TGTGCCACCAGTGATTTTCGACACCGCCAAGAGACCCAGTACTTC. The chain joins TRBV24-1 to TRBJ2-5; unclear D gene. The CDR3 is 15 amino acids. The V end lost 1 base, the J end lost 1 base, and 9 bases lay between the germline ends. The germline V gene encodes CDR1 KGHDR and CDR2 SFDVKD.